This TCR beta chain was identified during a study of PD-1 blockade in mismatch repair-deficient tumors. Here immunoSEQ multiplex PCR was the method, and the copy in TCRdb shows in-frame clones only, minus some. The sample has roughly 120,000 clones, 60% to 85% seen once. Trimming pared 4 bases from V and 1 base from J, leaving 11 bases between. Germline V CDR1 and CDR2: MNHEY, SVGAGI. The CDR3 contains 15 residues. This clone was found once. This rearrangement joins TRBV6-5 to TRBJ2-1; weak D call: TRBD2 (6 bases). Sequencing was performed on peripheral blood, taken about 60 weeks after starting pembrolizumab. The receptor's source is an adult with mismatch repair-deficient cancer. Here the CDR3 DNA reads TGTGCCAGCAGTTCCCAGGGAGGATCCTACAATGAGCAGTTCTTC. It encodes CASSSQGGSYNEQFF.